The 19 T cell receptor beta chains listed next were all sequenced from one sample in a study of shared clonotypes between healthy human individuals. Here immunoSEQ multiplex PCR was the method, and the copy in TCRdb shows in-frame clones only, minus some. The sample yields 2 million to 2.5 million clones, 90% to 97% seen once. The specimen was naive CD4+ T cells sorted from blood. Subset meaning: CD45RA+ positively selected. Receptor source: a man younger than 35 in good health.

The rearrangement uses TRBV5-1 and TRBJ2-1; 8 nucleotides agree with TRBD2. Germline CDR1 is SGHRS and CDR2 is YFSETQ. This CDR3 is 15 amino acids long. J lost 7 bases, V lost 0 bases, and 6 bases had no gene match. The chain's CDR3 is CASSLAPTSGNEQFF. The CDR3 DNA reads as TGCGCCAGCAGCTTGGCCCCAACTAGCGGAAATGAGCAGTTCTTC.

Details on this clone: Other DNA sequences in the same sample also yield this CDR3. The gene calls are TRBV6-1 and TRBJ2-7, with D unclear. This CDR3 region has 11 residues. Trimming left V 4 bases short and J 3 bases short, with 4 bases between. CDR1 is MNHNS, CDR2 SASEGT, per germline. The CDR3 loop is CASSGLYEQYF. In DNA form, the CDR3 reads TGTGCCAGCAGTGGGCTCTACGAGCAGTACTTC.

Note on this clone: The identical CDR3 is also encoded by other nucleotide sequences in the sample. This chain's CDR3 is CASSLGGRGADTQYF. The CDR3 DNA reads TGTGCCAGCAGCTTAGGCGGGAGAGGGGCAGATACGCAGTATTTT. The chain carries TRBV7-2 and TRBJ2-3, with 7 bases fitting TRBD2. CDR1 and CDR2 from the germline V gene are SGHTA and FQGNSA. The CDR3 is 15 residues long. V shed 1 base and J 4 bases; nucleotides not matched to a gene: 5. Based on the CDR3 plus reference TRBV7-2 and TRBJ2-3, the full variable domain is GAGVSQSPSNKVTEKGKDVELRCDPISGHTALYWYRQSLGQGLEFLIYFQGNSAPDKSGLPSDRFSAERTGGSVSTLTIQRTQQEDSAVYLCASSLGGRGADTQYFGPGTRLTVL.

The genes are TRBV7-9 and TRBJ2-1; 8 positions agree with TRBD2. Germline values: CDR1 SEHNR, CDR2 FQNEAQ (reference sequence). The CDR3 has 15 amino acids. V shed 3 bases, J shed 4 bases, and the junction held 5 bases outside the gene matches. The chain's CDR3 is CASSFLGGGYNEQFF. In DNA, the CDR3 is TGTGCCAGCAGCTTTTTGGGCGGGGGGTACAATGAGCAGTTCTTC.

The chain combines TRBV6-6 with TRBJ1-4; D perhaps matches TRBD1 (6 bases). V was clipped by 5 bases and J by 11 bases, with 15 bases between them. The germline V gene encodes CDR1 MNHNY and CDR2 SVGAGI (reference sequence). The CDR3 extends over 13 amino acids. The CDR3 reads CASSLLEGGKLFF. The DNA for the CDR3 is TGTGCCAGCAGTCTTCTCGAGGGGGGGAAACTGTTTTTT.

The rearrangement links TRBV6-5 to TRBJ2-7; D may be TRBD1 or TRBD2 (6 bases each). This CDR3 comprises 13 residues. Germline V gives CDR1 MNHEY, CDR2 SVGAGI. V was shortened by 8 bases and J by 3 bases, with 14 bases between the two germline ends. CDR3 loop: CASRRGQFYEQYF. CDR3 nucleotide sequence: TGTGCCAGCCGACGGGGGCAATTCTACGAGCAGTACTTC.

The V call is TRBV5-6, the J call TRBJ2-6; D might be TRBD1 or TRBD2, each matching 5 bases. The CDR3 runs to 19 residues. V was trimmed by 3 bases and J by 2 bases, leaving 21 bases between them. Germline-derived CDR1 and CDR2 are SGHDT and YYEEEE. CDR3 DNA: TGTGCCAGCAGCTCCTCCGGGACCGCGCAATGGACTGGGGCCAACGTCCTGACTTTC. It yields the protein CASSSSGTAQWTGANVLTF.

This chain connects TRBV29-1 to TRBJ1-1, with D uncertain. The CDR3 totals 12 residues. In germline, CDR1 is SQVTM, CDR2 ANQGSEA. Trimming took off 7 bases at V and 1 base at J, with 10 bases between the two ends. The CDR3 nucleotides read TGCAGCGGCCGTTTCGAGAACACTGAAGCTTTCTTT. Protein product: CSGRFENTEAFF.

This chain connects TRBV9 to TRBJ2-7; 9 bases align to TRBD1. The CDR3 runs to 15 residues. Trimming took 3 bases from V and 4 from J; bases not matched to a gene: 8. Germline assignment: CDR1 SGDLS and CDR2 YYNGEE. The CDR3 loop is CASSEGQGVVYEQYF. As DNA, the CDR3 is TGTGCCAGCAGCGAGGGACAGGGTGTGGTTTACGAGCAGTACTTC.

Of note for this clone: The sample contains more than one DNA sequence encoding this CDR3. The V call is TRBV29-1, the J call TRBJ2-3; D gene ambiguous. Germline V CDR1 and CDR2: SQVTM, ANQGSEA. This CDR3 contains 10 residues. V was cut by 4 bases and J by 4 bases, with 3 bases left in between. The CDR3 spells CSVVPDTQYF. The CDR3 DNA reads as TGCAGCGTTGTTCCAGATACGCAGTATTTT.

This clone was picked up one time. The gene calls are TRBV6-5 and TRBJ2-2; 11 bases map to TRBD1. The CDR3 loop spans 15 amino acids. Germline loops: CDR1 MNHEY, CDR2 SVGAGI. V was clipped by 5 bases and J by 4 bases; unmatched bases: 3. The CDR3 region has the DNA TGTGCCAGCAGTGGACAGGGGGCGGTCACCGGGGAGCTGTTTTTT. Its translation is CASSGQGAVTGELFF.

The gene calls are TRBV7-6 and TRBJ2-2; D is unclear. The CDR3 loop spans 14 amino acids. Trimming shortened V by 1 base and J by 3 bases, and 6 bases separated the two germline ends. Germline values: CDR1 SGHVS, CDR2 FNYEAQ. The CDR3 region has the DNA TGTGCCAGCAGCTTAGGAGCTGACACCGGGGAGCTGTTTTTT. Amino acid sequence: CASSLGADTGELFF.

V usage is TRBV2 and J usage is TRBJ2-7; possibly TRBD1 for D (6 bases). Germline loops: CDR1 SNHLY, CDR2 FYNNEI. CDR3 length: 12 residues. Trimming stripped 6 bases from V and 5 bases from J, with 11 bases between. In DNA form, the CDR3 reads TGTGCCAGCAGGGGGACATTCAACGAGCAGTACTTC. Translation gives CASRGTFNEQYF.

CDR3 protein: CAWSESGDGYTF. The CDR3 DNA reads as TGTGCCTGGAGTGAGTCAGGGGATGGCTACACCTTC. This chain uses TRBV30 with TRBJ1-2, with TRBD1 as a possible D gene (6 bases). Germline V gene sequence: CDR1 GTSNPN, CDR2 SVGIG (reference sequence). This CDR3 comprises 12 residues. V lost 1 base and J 6 bases, leaving 9 bases between the germline ends.

V gene TRBV9 combines with J gene TRBJ2-1; D remains ambiguous. This CDR3 contains 12 residues. The ends were cut back, 4 bases at V and 8 bases at J, with 10 bases in the middle. The germline CDR1 and CDR2 sequences are SGDLS and YYNGEE. The chain's CDR3 is CASSQSSYEQFF. In DNA form, the CDR3 reads TGTGCCAGCAGCCAATCCAGCTATGAGCAGTTCTTC.

CDR3 nucleotides: TGTGCCAGCTCACCAGCTAGCGGGGGGCCTTTCGGAGATACGCAGTATTTT. Translated, it gives CASSPASGGPFGDTQYF. The rearrangement uses TRBV18 and TRBJ2-3; 11 bases match TRBD2. J lost 5 bases, V lost 2 bases, and 9 bases had no gene match. The CDR3 runs 17 residues. Germline-derived CDR1 and CDR2 are KGHSH and LQKENI. Full variable domain (rest looked up from reference TRBV18 and TRBJ2-3): NAGVMQNPRHLVRRRGQEARLRCSPMKGHSHVYWYRQLPEEGLKFMVYLQKENIIDESGMPKERFSAEFPKEGPSILRIQQVVRGDSAAYFCASSPASGGPFGDTQYFGPGTRLTVL.

This chain connects TRBV18 to TRBJ1-3, with 7 positions matching TRBD1. The CDR3 is 16 amino acids. The germline V gene has CDR1 KGHSH and CDR2 LQKENI. Losses at the gene ends were 4 bases for V and 0 bases for J; bases not matched to a gene: 6. The CDR3 protein is CASSLNRGGSGNTIYF. CDR3 bases: TGTGCCAGCTCACTTAACAGGGGTGGCTCTGGAAACACCATATATTTT.

The rearrangement joins TRBV30 to TRBJ1-6, with a weak D call TRBD1 (6 bases). Trimming removed 5 bases from V and 7 bases from J, with 15 bases in between. This CDR3 is built from 14 residues. Germline CDR1 GTSNPN, CDR2 SVGIG (reference sequence). This CDR3 is CAWELQGYNSPLHF. CDR3 bases: TGTGCCTGGGAACTACAGGGATACAATTCACCCCTCCACTTT.

The V and J genes are TRBV18 and TRBJ2-7, with 7 bases that match TRBD2. With 6 bases clipped from V and 2 bases from J, the junction kept 10 bases outside the gene matches. In germline, CDR1 is KGHSH, CDR2 LQKENI. This CDR3 region has 15 residues. CDR3 in amino acids: CASSGLAAATYEQYF. For the CDR3, the DNA is TGTGCCAGCTCCGGTCTAGCGGCAGCGACCTACGAGCAGTACTTC. Variable domain in full (rest from reference TRBV18 and TRBJ2-7): NAGVMQNPRHLVRRRGQEARLRCSPMKGHSHVYWYRQLPEEGLKFMVYLQKENIIDESGMPKERFSAEFPKEGPSILRIQQVVRGDSAAYFCASSGLAAATYEQYFGPGTRLTVT.